This TCR beta chain came from a study of blood T cell repertoires in COVID-19. Overall study context: From T cells, B-cell-depleted T cells, or PBMCs came the material, which was cDNA or gDNA.

Germline CDR1 reads KGHDR; CDR2 reads SFDVKD. Deletions cut 10 bases from V and 2 bases from J, with 12 bases between. The CDR3 has 13 amino acids. Source study methods: Scientists estimated how many nucleated cells there were by amplifying reference gene primers. Clones were sequenced by immunoSEQ multiplex PCR, and TCRdb holds only the in-frame ones, with some missing. V and J calls plus clone size are reproduced from that table; the DNA served to infer D and trimming. The sample has about 9,900 clones; about 81% are singletons. Sequenced sample: peripheral blood. The receptor comes from a man aged 55 to 70 with active COVID-19. The chain is built from TRBV24-1 and TRBJ2-3, with D tentatively TRBD1 (5 bases). The CDR3 reads CATSTENTDTQYF. As DNA, the CDR3 is TGTGCCACTTCGACAGAGAACACAGATACGCAGTATTTT.